This entry is about one T cell receptor (beta chain). Its antigen is as yet unknown. J lost 5 bases, V lost 6 bases, and 9 bases had no gene match. The CDR3 loop spans 14 amino acids. Germline CDR1 is SQVTM and CDR2 is ANQGSEA. These data come from a study of T cell responses to AZD1222 COVID-19 vaccine. Study-wide results and caveats: Donors, mostly white British, included more females; clonal diversity was possibly underestimated. Spike was spanned by vaccine-associated CD4 TCRs, with dominance at 160-218 and 743-854. Repertoire sampling occurred only after the peak T cell response.

The assay was immunoSEQ multiplex PCR, and TCRdb's table has in-frame clones only and misses some. The sample lists about 110,000 clones; about nine tenths were seen once. The rearrangement uses TRBV29-1 and TRBJ1-1; TRBD1 matches at 10 bases. The source material was peripheral blood, sampled on day 0 of AZD1222 vaccination. The clonotype originates from an adult in good health. The CDR3, as DNA: TGCAGCGTGGGTAGACAGGGGGCCGGGACTGAAGCTTTCTTT. Amino acids: CSVGRQGAGTEAFF.